This TCR beta chain was documented in a study of CD8 T cells in Susac syndrome. Study information: Patients with Susac syndrome were therapy-naive, taking corticosteroids, with some also receiving intravenous immunoglobulin, or taking intravenous immunoglobulin alone at the time their blood was drawn.

RNA, at about 0.45 to 1 ug, was reverse transcribed with random hexamers. Amplification of the TCR beta CDR3 was carried out by immunoSEQ multiplex PCR, which spanned a total of 54 Vbeta and 13 Jbeta segments. Each CDR3 protein is one row after TCRdb ran MiXCR on the immunoSEQ multiplex PCR reads. The sample consists of approximately 80,000 distinct CDR3 sequences, roughly 95% of them appearing once. The CDR3 loop spans 15 amino acids. Trimming cost V 8 bases and J 2 bases; bases outside gene matches: 2. Germline CDR1 reads SNHLY; CDR2 reads FYNNEI. The TCR originated in a human donor with Susac syndrome. The specimen sequenced was CD8+ T cells from PBMCs. The J gene is TRBJ2-1, the V gene TRBV2; 14 positions agree with TRBD2. The CDR3 DNA follows: TGTGCCAGCCGACTAGCGGGGGGGCCCTACAATGAGCAGTTCTTC. It encodes CASRLAGGPYNEQFF.